The 21 T cell receptor gamma chains given below trace back to one sample, sequenced in a study of gamma-delta T cells after stem cell transplantation. TCRdb reapplied CATT to the RT-PCR reads. The table has about 690 gamma-chain clones, approximately 11% seen once; the top ten hold about 39%. Specimen: gamma-delta T cells. Source of these receptors: a human donor. It is not recorded whose cells these are; they may come from a transplant donor.

To note about this clone: A far larger clone lies a single base away; this is likely a read error. The chain uses TRGV9 and TRGJP. The CDR3 loop spans 17 amino acids. Per the germline V gene, CDR1 is GITISATS and CDR2 is ISYDGTV (reference sequence). The CDR3 DNA reads TGTGCCTTGTGGGGGGTGCTCCCAGAGTTGGGCAAAAAAATCAAGGTATTT. Amino acids: CALWGVLPELGKKIKVF.

This clone was detected only a few times. This may arise from a read error, as a much more abundant clone is one base away. Here the CDR3 reads CALWEGEELGKKIKVF. CDR3 DNA sequence: TGTGCCTTGTGGGAGGGGGAAGAGTTGGGCAAAAAAATCAAGGTATTT. The chain is built from TRGV9 and TRGJP. The J segment lost 5 bases and the V segment lost 2 bases, leaving 3 bases of the junction unmatched. The germline V gene has CDR1 GITISATS and CDR2 ISYDGTV (reference sequence). The CDR3 sequence is 16 residues long.

The genes are TRGV9 and TRGJP. Losses at the gene ends were 4 bases for V and 3 bases for J; bases not matched to a gene: 6. The CDR3 covers 17 residues. The germline gives CDR1 GITISATS, CDR2 ISYDGTV (reference sequence). CDR3 coding DNA: TGTGCCTTGTGGGACCGCACGCAAGAGTTGGGCAAAAAAATCAAGGTATTT. Translating it yields CALWDRTQELGKKIKVF.

This clone appeared a few times. With a far larger clone one base away, a read error is the likely cause. This same CDR3 is encoded by further DNA sequences in the sample. The CDR3 DNA sequence: TGTGCCTTGTGGGAGGTGCAAGAGTTGGGCAAAAAAAACAAGGTATTT. Translation: CALWEVQELGKKNKVF. This chain links TRGV9 with TRGJP. The CDR3 runs 16 residues. The germline V gene has CDR1 GITISATS and CDR2 ISYDGTV (reference sequence).

This clone was seen a handful of times. The chain couples TRGV9 to TRGJ1 or TRGJ2. Trimming cost V 3 bases and J 1 base; bases outside gene matches: 3. Germline CDR1 and CDR2: GITISATS and ISYDGTV (reference sequence). The CDR3 length is 13 residues. CDR3 protein: CALWETNYYKKLF. CDR3 nucleotides: TGTGCCTTGTGGGAGACCAATTATTATAAGAAACTCTTT.

On this clone itself: The translation of this DNA and the TCRdb protein of a much larger clone differ at residue 11, probably owing to a read error; the protein shown here is translated from the DNA. The CDR3 DNA reads TGTGCCTTGTGGGAGGTGCAAAGGGGTTATTGTAAGAAACTCTTT. Its translation is CALWEVQRGYCKKLF. The J gene is TRGJ1 or TRGJ2, the V gene TRGV9. The CDR3 covers 15 residues. Germline-derived CDR1 and CDR2 are GITISATS and ISYDGTV (reference sequence).

This clone was observed a few times. This chain links TRGV9 with TRGJP. Germline V CDR1 and CDR2: GITISATS, ISYDGTV (reference sequence). This CDR3 is 15 amino acids long. V lost 1 base to trimming and J lost 9 bases; unmatched junction nucleotides: 3. CDR3 sequence: CALWEVWLGKKIKVF. Written as DNA, the CDR3 is TGTGCCTTGTGGGAGGTTTGGTTGGGCAAAAAAATCAAGGTATTT.

This clone was seen a few times. J is TRGJP and V is TRGV9. V lost 0 bases to trimming and J lost 9 bases; unmatched junction nucleotides: 5. Germline V lookup: CDR1 GITISATS, CDR2 ISYDGTV (reference sequence). The CDR3 consists of 16 residues. The CDR3 here is CALWEVQLLGKKIKVF. The CDR3 bases are TGTGCCTTGTGGGAGGTGCAGCTGTTGGGCAAAAAAATCAAGGTATTT.

This clone occurred a few times. An end of the junction does not agree with germline; a read error may underlie this. At the DNA level, this CDR3 is encoded by other sequences in the same sample as well. The chain joins TRGV9 to TRGJ1 or TRGJ2. Germline V lookup: CDR1 GITISATS, CDR2 ISYDGTV (reference sequence). This CDR3 contains 11 residues. The CDR3 protein is CALWEEGGKLF. CDR3 DNA sequence: TGTGCCTTGTGGGAAGAGGGCGGGAAACTCTTC.

This chain connects TRGV9 to TRGJ1 or TRGJ2. The length of the CDR3 is 14 residues. CDR1 is GITISATS and CDR2 is ISYDGTV in the germline V gene (reference sequence). Losses at the gene ends were 4 bases for V and 0 bases for J; bases not matched to a gene: 6. The CDR3 sequence: CALWEDRNYYKKLF. CDR3 DNA sequence: TGTGCCTTGTGGGAAGACAGGAATTATTATAAGAAACTCTTT.

This clone is judged medium-sized. This CDR3 is also generated by other DNA sequences in the sample. This rearrangement joins TRGV9 to TRGJP. Trimming took 2 bases from V and 5 from J; bases not matched to a gene: 3. This CDR3 is built from 16 residues. The V gene's germline CDR1 is GITISATS and CDR2 ISYDGTV (reference sequence). The CDR3 region has the DNA TGTGCCTTGTGGGAGGGTAAAGAGTTGGGCAAAAAAATCAAGGTATTT. Its protein product is CALWEGKELGKKIKVF.

The chain joins TRGV9 to TRGJP. There are 20 residues in the CDR3. The V gene end was trimmed by 1 base and the J gene end by 4 bases; junction bases not matched to a gene: 13. Germline V gene data show CDR1 as GITISATS and CDR2 as ISYDGTV (reference sequence). CDR3 sequence: CALWEVNSQQQELGKKIKVF. DNA of the CDR3: TGTGCCTTGTGGGAGGTCAATTCACAACAACAAGAGTTGGGCAAAAAAATCAAGGTATTT.

The chain couples TRGV9 to TRGJP. Looked up from germline, CDR1 is GITISATS and CDR2 is ISYDGTV (reference sequence). J was trimmed by 4 bases and V by 3 bases; bases with no gene match: 15. This CDR3 is built from 20 residues. As DNA, the CDR3 is TGTGCCTTGTGGGAGTTGCCCCTGACCCGTCAAGAGTTGGGCAAAAAAATCAAGGTATTT. Encoded protein: CALWELPLTRQELGKKIKVF.

Comments on this clone: This could be a read error, since a much larger clone is one nucleotide away. The same CDR3 is also encoded by other DNA sequences in this sample. The chain's CDR3 is CALWEVQKELGKKIKVF. CDR3 nucleotides: TGTGCCTTGTGGGAGGTGCAGAAAGAGTTGGGCAAAAAAATCAAGGTATTT. The J gene is TRGJP, the V gene TRGV9. This CDR3 contains 17 residues. J lost 5 bases, V lost 0 bases, and 4 bases had no gene match. Germline-derived CDR1 and CDR2 are GITISATS and ISYDGTV (reference sequence).

This clone turned up a few times. The chain is built from TRGV8 and TRGJ1 or TRGJ2. The length of the CDR3 is 13 residues. V was pared by 3 bases and J by 3 bases, with 5 bases of the junction left unmatched. Germline lookup yields CDR1 VENAVY and CDR2 YDSYNSRV. The CDR3 reads CATWDGVYYKKLF. The CDR3 DNA is TGTGCCACCTGGGATGGGGTTTATTATAAGAAACTCTTT.

This clone was found a few times. A far larger clone lies a single base away; this is likely a read error. The same CDR3 arises from other DNA sequences in this sample as well. This chain uses TRGV9 with TRGJP. CDR3 length: 17 amino acids. The germline gives CDR1 GITISATS, CDR2 ISYDGTV (reference sequence). Written as DNA, the CDR3 is TGTGCCTTGTGGGAGGTGCTCCCAGAGTTAGGCAAAAAAATCAAGGTATTT. Translated, it gives CALWEVLPELGKKIKVF.

In this sample, this clone turned up a few times. The genes are TRGV9 and TRGJP1. V shed 1 base, J shed 0 bases, and the junction held 5 bases outside the gene matches. This CDR3 is built from 16 residues. The germline gives CDR1 GITISATS, CDR2 ISYDGTV (reference sequence). The CDR3 DNA sequence: TGTGCCTTGTGGGAGGTTTGGGATACCACTGGTTGGTTCAAGATATTT. This gives the protein CALWEVWDTTGWFKIF.

Concerning this clone itself: The junction departs from germline at one end; a sequencing error may be responsible. Different DNA sequences within this sample yield the same CDR3. The chain joins TRGV9 to TRGJP. Germline assignment: CDR1 GITISATS and CDR2 ISYDGTV (reference sequence). This CDR3 is built from 16 residues. CDR3 nucleotide sequence: TGTGCCTTGTGGGAGGCACCTAAGTTAGGCAAAAAAATCAAGGTATTT. This gives the protein CALWEAPKLGKKIKVF.

There are a few counts of this clone. A read error is likely here: a far larger clone is one base away. Other DNA sequences from this sample encode an identical CDR3 as well. The chain recombines TRGV9 with TRGJP. V shed 4 bases, J shed 3 bases, and the junction held 3 bases outside the gene matches. The germline V gene encodes CDR1 GITISATS and CDR2 ISYDGTV (reference sequence). The CDR3 is made up of 16 amino acids. CDR3 amino acids: CALWEEQELGKKIKVF. The CDR3 coding sequence is TGTGCCTTGTGGGAAGAGCAAGAGTTGGGCAAAAAAATCAAGGTATTT.

This clone showed up just a few times. This chain uses TRGV9 with TRGJP. Per germline, CDR1 GITISATS and CDR2 ISYDGTV (reference sequence). The CDR3 is made up of 15 amino acids. J was trimmed by 7 bases and V by 4 bases; bases with no gene match: 4. CDR3 sequence: CALWDPELGKKIKVF. CDR3 sequence (DNA): TGTGCCTTGTGGGATCCTGAGTTGGGCAAAAAAATCAAGGTATTT.

The genes are TRGV9 and TRGJP. V lost 0 bases and J lost 17; bases outside the gene matches: 13. In germline, CDR1 is GITISATS, CDR2 ISYDGTV (reference sequence). The CDR3 has 16 residues. The CDR3 sequence: CALWEVQRINQKIKVF. CDR3 coding DNA: TGTGCCTTGTGGGAGGTGCAGCGAATTAACCAAAAAATCAAGGTATTT.